The 3 T cell receptor beta chains below were found in one sample sequenced in a study of response to subunit inactivated influenza vaccine. Each CDR3 protein gets one entry after TCRdb re-called the RT-PCR reads with MiXCR. The sample consists of a few hundred thousand distinct CDR3 sequences, 11% of them appearing once. Source: PBMCs from blood, taken 45 days after vaccination. The receptors stem from a man aged 45-65 years who received an inactivated influenza vaccine.

V is TRBV20-1 and J is TRBJ2-1; 7 bases line up with TRBD2. The trim removed 3 bases at V and 9 bases at J, leaving 5 bases unmatched. Germline V gene lookup returns CDR1 DFQATT and CDR2 SNEGSKA (reference sequence). The CDR3 sequence is 12 residues long. CDR3 in DNA: TGCAGTGCTAGGCAGAGCGGGGCTGAGCAGTTCTTC. Translating gives CSARQSGAEQFF.

The table lists this clonotype with a few counts. V is TRBV6-2 or TRBV6-3 and J is TRBJ2-2; the match to TRBD1 covers 8 bases. This CDR3 is built from 18 residues. V was clipped by 6 bases and J by 3 bases; unmatched bases: 15. Germline V lookup: CDR1 MNHEY, CDR2 SVGEGT. CDR3 in DNA: TGTGCCAGCAGCACTACTTTCAGGGGGCTGGTGGACACCGGGGAGCTGTTTTTT. Encoded protein: CASSTTFRGLVDTGELFF.

In its sample, this clonotype was seen a few times. This chain uses TRBV7-9 with TRBJ1-1, with D uncertain. This CDR3 comprises 13 residues. Germline-derived CDR1 and CDR2 are SEHNR and FQNEAQ (reference sequence). V lost 4 bases and J 1 base, leaving 7 bases between the germline ends. CDR3 protein: CASSSPQNTEAFF. The CDR3 DNA is TGTGCCAGCAGCTCCCCGCAGAACACTGAAGCTTTCTTT.